The 4 T cell receptor beta chains presented below share a single source sample, sequenced in a study of control samples from healthy donors and cancer patients. Assay: immunoSEQ multiplex PCR; the TCRdb copy retains only in-frame clones and omits some. Among around 230,000 clones, about 93% were seen once, and the ten largest hold about 1.4%. Sequenced material: blood. Every receptor here comes from a man between 45 and 60 years old in good health.

CDR3: CATSAPGGTETQYF. The CDR3 nucleotides read TGTGCCACCAGTGCCCCGGGGGGGACAGAGACCCAGTACTTC. The chain employs TRBV24-1 and TRBJ2-5; 8 bases fit TRBD2. Germline V lookup: CDR1 KGHDR, CDR2 SFDVKD. CDR3 length equals 14 residues. With V trimmed by 5 bases and J by 4 bases, 5 bases remained unmatched.

The chain carries TRBV10-3 and TRBJ1-3; 9 nucleotides align to TRBD1. Germline CDR1 is ENHRY and CDR2 is SYGVKD. The CDR3 runs 17 residues. The trim removed 4 bases at V and 3 bases at J, leaving 10 bases unmatched. The CDR3 region has the DNA TGTGCCATCAGTGCTGAGGGGACAGGGAGAGTTGGAAACACCATATATTTT. It is translated as CAISAEGTGRVGNTIYF.

The chain carries TRBV19 and TRBJ1-1; weak D call: TRBD1 (6 bases). Trimming shortened V by 5 bases and J by 3 bases, and 13 bases separated the two germline ends. Germline CDR1 is LNHDA and CDR2 is SQIVND (reference sequence). CDR3 length equals 14 residues. The CDR3 loop reads CASSPQGRDTEAFF. CDR3 DNA sequence: TGTGCCAGTAGTCCCCAGGGGAGGGACACTGAAGCTTTCTTT. The full variable domain, its missing parts supplied by reference TRBV19 and TRBJ1-1, is DGGITQSPKYLFRKEGQNVTLSCEQNLNHDAMYWYRQDPGQGLRLIYYSQIVNDFQKGDIAEGYSVSREKKESFPLTVTSAQKNPTAFYLCASSPQGRDTEAFFGQGTRLTVV.

There are a few counts of this clone. The chain carries TRBV7-2 and TRBJ1-1; D uncertain. The CDR3 loop spans 12 amino acids. Germline V gene lookup returns CDR1 SGHTA and CDR2 FQGNSA. V lost 3 bases and J 2 bases, leaving 4 bases between the germline ends. CDR3 DNA sequence: TGTGCCAGCAGCTTTGGTAACACTGAAGCTTTCTTT. Encoded protein: CASSFGNTEAFF.